A single sample is the source of the 28 T cell receptor beta chains below, sequenced in a study of radiation and T cells in renal cell carcinoma. The table came from immunoSEQ multiplex PCR; TCRdb's copy has only in-frame clones and leaves some out. The sample yields roughly 150,000 clones, about 87% seen once. Regarding time point: blood 2 weeks post-SBRT. Treatment indicated: 15 Gy SBRT to primary tumor, nephrectomy 4 weeks later. Material: blood, obtained from a patient whose treatment included radiotherapy and nephrectomy. All receptors come from a woman aged 45 to 65 with renal cell carcinoma.

This clone was seen a single time. V and J are TRBV7-9 and TRBJ1-2; 8 bases fit TRBD1. Losses at the gene ends were 6 bases for V and 4 bases for J; bases not matched to a gene: 10. Germline V gene sequence: CDR1 SEHNR, CDR2 FQNEAQ (reference sequence). The CDR3 has 15 residues. The CDR3 loop is CASSKQGVSVYGYTF. The CDR3 nucleotides are TGTGCCAGCAGTAAACAGGGGGTGTCTGTCTATGGCTACACCTTC.

V and J are TRBV4-3 and TRBJ2-1; 9 positions agree with TRBD1. Germline CDR1 LGHNA, CDR2 YSLEER. The CDR3 extends over 15 amino acids. The junction had 1 base not matched to a gene; V was cut back by 3 bases and J by 1 base. In DNA, the CDR3 is TGCGCCAGCAGCCAGACAGGGGGGTCCTACAATGAGCAGTTCTTC. Protein: CASSQTGGSYNEQFF.

Here the CDR3 DNA reads TGTGCCAGCAGCTTACTAGGGGGCACAGATACGCAGTATTTT. Translated: CASSLLGGTDTQYF. V usage is TRBV7-3 and J usage is TRBJ2-3; tentatively, D is TRBD1 (5 bases). Germline V lookup: CDR1 SGHTA, CDR2 FQGTGA. This CDR3 has 14 amino acids. V lost 2 bases, J lost 1 base, and 7 bases lay in between.

The chain joins TRBV2 to TRBJ2-7; perhaps TRBD2 as D (6 bases). CDR1 and CDR2 from the germline V gene are SNHLY and FYNNEI. The CDR3 consists of 13 residues. Trimming pared 4 bases from V and 3 bases from J, leaving 10 bases between. In DNA, the CDR3 is TGTGCCAGCAGTGCCCTGGGGGGCTACGAGCAGTACTTC. It translates to CASSALGGYEQYF.

V gene TRBV7-9 combines with J gene TRBJ1-1; tentative D call: TRBD1 (5 bases). Trimming shortened V by 3 bases and J by 4 bases, and 12 bases separated the two germline ends. The CDR3 extends over 14 amino acids. Germline V gene sequence: CDR1 SEHNR, CDR2 FQNEAQ (reference sequence). The CDR3 nucleotides read TGTGCCAGCAGCTTCTGGGACGCAGGCACTGAAGCTTTCTTT. It specifies CASSFWDAGTEAFF.

The rearrangement uses TRBV6-1 and TRBJ1-3; D possibly corresponds to TRBD1 (5 bases). CDR3 size: 13 residues. Per germline, CDR1 MNHNS and CDR2 SASEGT. Trimming pared 5 bases from V and 3 bases from J, leaving 8 bases between. Here the CDR3 reads CASSQGIGNTIYF. CDR3 nucleotides: TGTGCCAGCAGTCAGGGAATTGGAAACACCATATATTTT.

The chain couples TRBV5-1 to TRBJ2-2; D unresolved. Germline V gene sequence: CDR1 SGHRS, CDR2 YFSETQ. V lost 0 bases and J lost 6, with 15 bases in between. This CDR3 has 16 residues. The CDR3 sequence is CASSLAMGDGPGELFF. CDR3 DNA: TGCGCCAGCAGCTTGGCCATGGGCGACGGTCCCGGGGAGCTGTTTTTT.

On this clone: The germline gene is not matched at one end of the junction; a read error may be the cause. The CDR3 nucleotides read TGTGCTAGCAGCTTCCGGGACAGGGAATACACTGAAGCTTTCTTT. As protein: CASSFRDREYTEAFF. This chain connects TRBV7-7 to TRBJ1-1, with TRBD1 matching over 9 bases. The V gene's germline CDR1 is SSHAT and CDR2 FNYEAQ (reference sequence). The CDR3 totals 15 residues.

The rearrangement uses TRBV2 and TRBJ2-5, with D possibly being TRBD1 or TRBD2 (6 bases each). V was cut by 7 bases and J by 4 bases, with 16 bases left in between. The germline gives CDR1 SNHLY, CDR2 FYNNEI. The CDR3 extends over 14 amino acids. For the CDR3, the DNA is TGTGCCAGCACTCGAGGTGGGGGGCGAGAGACCCAGTACTTC. Translated: CASTRGGGRETQYF. The full variable domain, completed using reference TRBV2 and TRBJ2-5, is EPEVTQTPSHQVTQMGQEVILRCVPISNHLYFYWYRQILGQKVEFLVSFYNNEISEKSEIFDDQFSVERPDGSNFTLKIRSTKLEDSAMYFCASTRGGGRETQYFGPGTRLLVL.

The chain combines TRBV28 with TRBJ2-7; D may be TRBD1 (6 bases). Germline V CDR1 and CDR2: MDHEN, SYDVKM. Between the trimmed V and J ends, which lost 6 bases and 3 bases, there was a span of 21 bases. This CDR3 has 16 amino acids. The DNA of the CDR3 is TGTGCCAGCAGCTCAGACAGGCGCAGGGCGAGCTACGAGCAGTACTTC. It is translated as CASSSDRRRASYEQYF.

This chain uses TRBV5-4 with TRBJ2-5; 8 positions agree with TRBD2. There are 15 residues in the CDR3. Germline lookup yields CDR1 SGHNT and CDR2 YYREEE (reference sequence). J lost 1 base, V lost 1 base, and 3 bases had no gene match. The CDR3 loop reads CASSLIAGTQETQYF. The CDR3 DNA reads as TGTGCCAGCAGCTTGATAGCGGGGACCCAAGAGACCCAGTACTTC.

V gene TRBV4-1 combines with J gene TRBJ2-1, with TRBD2 identical over 9 bases. From germline, CDR1 is MGHRA and CDR2 YSYEKL. The V and J ends lost 3 bases and 9 bases, in that order; junction bases with no gene match: 9. This CDR3 comprises 15 residues. In nucleotides, the CDR3 is TGCGCCAGCAGCCACCCGGGCGGGGGGGGCCGTGAGCAGTTCTTC. Protein sequence: CASSHPGGGGREQFF.

The chain uses TRBV6-4 and TRBJ2-7; the D gene is possibly TRBD2 (7 bases). The CDR3 is 15 amino acids. V gave up 8 bases and J gave up 1 base, with 18 bases separating them. Looked up from germline, CDR1 is MRHNA and CDR2 is SNTAGT. The CDR3, as DNA: TGTGCCAGCGTAGGGGGAGGAGCGGGATCCTACGAGCAGTACTTC. Protein product: CASVGGGAGSYEQYF.

The chain couples TRBV7-8 to TRBJ2-5, with 14 bases aligning to TRBD2. V gave up 5 bases and J gave up 3 bases; unmatched junction bases: 5. Germline V gives CDR1 SGHVS, CDR2 FQNEAQ. The CDR3 contains 16 residues. CDR3 sequence: CASSPLGLAGEETQYF. The DNA for the CDR3 is TGTGCCAGCAGCCCCCTGGGACTAGCGGGGGAAGAGACCCAGTACTTC.

The chain has TRBV4-2 and TRBJ2-5; TRBD2 matches at 8 bases. Germline V gene sequence: CDR1 LGHNA, CDR2 YNFKEQ. Trimming at V came to 4 bases and at J to 0 bases, leaving 7 bases not matched to a gene. This CDR3 has 16 residues. The CDR3 region is CASSPSGGGYQETQYF. The DNA of the CDR3 is TGTGCCAGCAGCCCATCTGGCGGGGGGTACCAAGAGACCCAGTACTTC.

The V gene is TRBV4-2, the J gene TRBJ1-2, with TRBD1 matching 7 bases. Germline V gene lookup returns CDR1 LGHNA and CDR2 YNFKEQ. CDR3 length: 15 amino acids. V lost 4 bases and J lost 4; bases outside the gene matches: 9. The CDR3 spells CASSPDRQGVYGYTF. CDR3 nucleotides: TGTGCCAGCAGCCCGGACAGACAGGGAGTCTATGGCTACACCTTC.

The chain employs TRBV9 and TRBJ1-2, with a weak D call TRBD1 (5 bases). Between the trimmed V and J ends, which lost 6 bases and 2 bases, there was a span of 20 bases. Germline CDR1 SGDLS, CDR2 YYNGEE. The CDR3 is 16 amino acids. The CDR3 loop reads CASTPGRAPTNYGYTF. The CDR3 DNA is TGTGCCAGCACCCCGGGACGGGCTCCTACAAACTATGGCTACACCTTC.

The chain recombines TRBV5-1 with TRBJ2-1; D gene ambiguous. The length of the CDR3 is 13 residues. Looked up from germline, CDR1 is SGHRS and CDR2 is YFSETQ. Trimming removed 3 bases from V and 2 bases from J, with 6 bases in between. The CDR3 DNA follows: TGCGCCAGCAGCTCCTCCCCCTACAATGAGCAGTTCTTC. Protein sequence: CASSSSPYNEQFF.

The chain combines TRBV27 with TRBJ2-7; 13 bases map to TRBD2. Per germline, CDR1 MNHEY and CDR2 SMNVEV (reference sequence). V gave up 6 bases and J gave up 4 bases; unmatched junction bases: 3. This CDR3 is built from 14 residues. CDR3 in DNA: TGTGCCAGCAGGAGACTAGCGGGGGGATACGAGCAGTACTTC. It specifies CASRRLAGGYEQYF.

The rearrangement uses TRBV29-1 and TRBJ1-2; D remains unclear. The CDR3 has 11 residues. Germline values: CDR1 SQVTM, CDR2 ANQGSEA. V was trimmed by 4 bases and J by 8 bases, leaving 11 bases between them. The CDR3, as DNA: TGCAGCGTTGGGGGATCCCGAGGCTACACCTTC. Translation: CSVGGSRGYTF.

The rearrangement joins TRBV9 to TRBJ2-3; 7 nucleotides line up with TRBD1. The V gene's germline CDR1 is SGDLS and CDR2 YYNGEE. The CDR3 runs to 16 residues. After removal of 4 bases from V and 3 bases from J, the junction contained 11 bases not matched to a gene. CDR3 sequence: CASSPPTGRGTDTQYF. The CDR3 DNA sequence: TGTGCCAGCAGCCCCCCGACAGGGAGAGGGACAGATACGCAGTATTTT.

The chain recombines TRBV13 with TRBJ1-2; no reliable D call. The CDR3 loop spans 14 amino acids. The germline V gene has CDR1 PRHDT and CDR2 FYEKMQ (reference sequence). Trimming cost V 4 bases and J 8 bases, with 17 bases left between them. Here the CDR3 DNA reads TGTGCCAGCAGCTCCGACAAGACTATGGGGGGCTACACCTTC. Translated, it gives CASSSDKTMGGYTF.

The rearrangement links TRBV5-1 to TRBJ1-1; D ambiguous. In germline, CDR1 is SGHRS, CDR2 YFSETQ. Trimming stripped 0 bases from V and 1 base from J, with 4 bases between. This CDR3 comprises 13 residues. The CDR3 sequence: CASSLAGNTEAFF. The CDR3 bases are TGCGCCAGCAGCTTGGCGGGGAACACTGAAGCTTTCTTT. The full variable domain, rest sourced from reference TRBV5-1 and TRBJ1-1, is KAGVTQTPRYLIKTRGQQVTLSCSPISGHRSVSWYQQTPGQGLQFLFEYFSETQRNKGNFPGRFSGRQFSNSRSEMNVSTLELGDSALYLCASSLAGNTEAFFGQGTRLTVV.

This clone occurred once. The chain joins TRBV6-6 to TRBJ1-3, with D possibly being TRBD1 (5 bases). CDR3 length: 14 amino acids. Germline assignment: CDR1 MNHNY and CDR2 SVGAGI (reference sequence). V lost 6 bases to trimming and J lost 0 bases, with 9 bases between them. CDR3 loop: CASSPGGSGNTIYF. The CDR3 DNA follows: TGTGCCAGCAGCCCGGGGGGCTCTGGAAACACCATATATTTT.

V is TRBV25-1 and J is TRBJ1-2; tentatively, D is TRBD1 (5 bases). The CDR3 is 15 amino acids. Per germline, CDR1 MGHDK and CDR2 SYGVNS. Trimming took off 7 bases at V and 4 bases at J, with 19 bases between the two ends. The CDR3 loop is CASTPQEGLAYGYTF. The CDR3 DNA sequence: TGTGCCAGCACTCCGCAGGAGGGGTTGGCCTATGGCTACACCTTC.

The chain combines TRBV6-1 with TRBJ1-2, with TRBD1 as a possible D gene (6 bases). Germline-derived CDR1 and CDR2 are MNHNS and SASEGT. The CDR3 has 13 residues. V was clipped by 2 bases and J by 8 bases, with 12 bases between them. The CDR3 region has the DNA TGTGCCAGCAGTGAATTAGACAGGACAGGCTACACCTTC. It codes for CASSELDRTGYTF.

V gene TRBV13 combines with J gene TRBJ1-4; D may be TRBD1 (6 bases). V shed 1 base and J shed 1 base, with 10 bases lying between them. CDR3 size: 16 residues. CDR1 and CDR2 (germline): PRHDT, FYEKMQ (reference sequence). The CDR3 coding sequence is TGTGCCAGCAGCTTAGTGAGGGGGATAACTAATGAAAAACTGTTTTTT. Its protein is CASSLVRGITNEKLFF. Supplemented by reference TRBV13 and TRBJ1-4, the full variable domain reads AAGVIQSPRHLIKEKRETATLKCYPIPRHDTVYWYQQGPGQDPQFLISFYEKMQSDKGSIPDRFSAQQFSDYHSELNMSSLELGDSALYFCASSLVRGITNEKLFFGSGTQLSVL.

For this clone: Other DNA sequences in the sample encode the same CDR3. The chain joins TRBV7-8 to TRBJ1-4, with D unresolved. CDR1 is SGHVS and CDR2 is FQNEAQ in the germline V gene. The CDR3 contains 12 residues. Trimming took off 1 base at V and 7 bases at J, with 4 bases between the two ends. The CDR3 region has the DNA TGTGCCAGCAGCTTAGGGCCTGAAAAACTGTTTTTT. Translated: CASSLGPEKLFF.